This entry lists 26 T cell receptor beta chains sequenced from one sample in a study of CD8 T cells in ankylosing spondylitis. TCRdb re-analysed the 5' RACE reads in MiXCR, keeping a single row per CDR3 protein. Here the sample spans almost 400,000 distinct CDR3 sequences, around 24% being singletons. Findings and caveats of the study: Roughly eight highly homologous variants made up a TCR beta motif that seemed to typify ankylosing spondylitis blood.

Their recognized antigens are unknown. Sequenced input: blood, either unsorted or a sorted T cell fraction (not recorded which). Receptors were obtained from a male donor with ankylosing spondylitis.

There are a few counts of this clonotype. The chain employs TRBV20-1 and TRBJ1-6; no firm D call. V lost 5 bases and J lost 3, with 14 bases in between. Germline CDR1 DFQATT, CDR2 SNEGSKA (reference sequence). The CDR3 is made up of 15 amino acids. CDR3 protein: CSAATGNDYNSPLHF. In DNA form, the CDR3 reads TGCAGTGCTGCGACGGGGAACGACTATAATTCACCCCTCCACTTT.

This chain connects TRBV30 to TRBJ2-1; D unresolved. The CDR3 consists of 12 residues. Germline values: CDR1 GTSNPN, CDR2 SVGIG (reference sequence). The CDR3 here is CSAASSYNEQFF. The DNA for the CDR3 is TGTTCCGCGGCAAGCTCCTACAATGAGCAGTTCTTC.

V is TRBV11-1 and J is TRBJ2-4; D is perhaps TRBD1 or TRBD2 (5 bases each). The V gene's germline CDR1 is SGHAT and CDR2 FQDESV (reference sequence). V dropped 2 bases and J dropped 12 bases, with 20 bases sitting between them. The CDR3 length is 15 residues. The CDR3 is CASSLNVLVPGPQYF. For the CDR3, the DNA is TGTGCCAGCAGCTTAAACGTTCTGGTCCCGGGACCTCAGTACTTC.

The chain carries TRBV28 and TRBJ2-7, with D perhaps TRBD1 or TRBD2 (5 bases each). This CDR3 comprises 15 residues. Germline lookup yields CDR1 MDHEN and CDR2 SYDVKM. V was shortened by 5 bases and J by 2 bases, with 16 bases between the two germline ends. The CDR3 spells CASSRVRGGTYEQYF. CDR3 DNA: TGTGCCAGCAGTAGAGTTCGGGGCGGCACCTACGAGCAGTACTTC.

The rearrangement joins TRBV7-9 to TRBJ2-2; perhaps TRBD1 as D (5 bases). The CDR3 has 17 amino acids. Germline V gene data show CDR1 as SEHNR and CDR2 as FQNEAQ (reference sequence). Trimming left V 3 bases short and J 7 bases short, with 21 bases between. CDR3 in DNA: TGTGCCAGCAGCTTCCTTACAGGACCCATCACAGGCGGGGAGCTGTTTTTT. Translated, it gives CASSFLTGPITGGELFF. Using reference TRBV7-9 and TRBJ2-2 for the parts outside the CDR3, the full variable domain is DTGVSQNPRHKITKRGQNVTFRCDPISEHNRLYWYRQTLGQGPEFLTYFQNEAQLEKSRLLSDRFSAERPKGSFSTLEIQRTEQGDSAMYLCASSFLTGPITGGELFFGEGSRLTVL.

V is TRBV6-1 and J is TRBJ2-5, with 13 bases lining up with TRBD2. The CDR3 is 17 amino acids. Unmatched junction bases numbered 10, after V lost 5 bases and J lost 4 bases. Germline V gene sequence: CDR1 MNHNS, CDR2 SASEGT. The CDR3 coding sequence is TGTGCCAGCAGTAAGGGACTAGCGGGACCGACGGGAGAGACCCAGTACTTC. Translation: CASSKGLAGPTGETQYF.

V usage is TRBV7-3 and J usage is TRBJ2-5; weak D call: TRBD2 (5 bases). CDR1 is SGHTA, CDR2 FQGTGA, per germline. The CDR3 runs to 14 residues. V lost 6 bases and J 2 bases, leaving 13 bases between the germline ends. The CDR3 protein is CASRDPGSQETQYF. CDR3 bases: TGTGCCAGCAGGGATCCGGGATCTCAAGAGACCCAGTACTTC.

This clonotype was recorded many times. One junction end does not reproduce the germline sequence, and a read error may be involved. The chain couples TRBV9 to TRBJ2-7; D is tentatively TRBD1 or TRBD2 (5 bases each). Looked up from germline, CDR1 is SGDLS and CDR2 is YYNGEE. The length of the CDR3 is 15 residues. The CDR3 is CASSVAGGASSEQYF. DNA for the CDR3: TGTGCCAGCAGCGTAGCTGGGGGAGCTTCCTCCGAGCAGTACTTC.

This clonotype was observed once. This CDR3 is CASSYSSGTGWEKLFF. CDR3 nucleotides: TGTGCCAGCAGTTACTCGAGTGGGACAGGGTGGGAAAAACTGTTTTTT. This sequence joins TRBV6-5 and TRBJ1-4, with 9 bases lining up with TRBD1. V shed 0 bases, J shed 8 bases, and the junction held 7 bases outside the gene matches. The germline V gene encodes CDR1 MNHEY and CDR2 SVGAGI. The CDR3 loop spans 16 amino acids.

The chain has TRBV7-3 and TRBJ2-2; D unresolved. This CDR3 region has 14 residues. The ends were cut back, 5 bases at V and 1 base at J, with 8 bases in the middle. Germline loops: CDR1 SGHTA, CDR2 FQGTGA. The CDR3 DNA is TGTGCCAGCAGCCCCACAATGAACACCGGGGAGCTGTTTTTT. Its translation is CASSPTMNTGELFF.

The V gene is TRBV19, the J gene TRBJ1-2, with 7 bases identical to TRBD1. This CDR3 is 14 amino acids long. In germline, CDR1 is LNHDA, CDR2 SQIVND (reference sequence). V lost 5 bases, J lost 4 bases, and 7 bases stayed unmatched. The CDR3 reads CASSATGALYGYTF. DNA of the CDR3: TGTGCCAGTAGTGCCACAGGGGCGCTCTATGGCTACACCTTC.

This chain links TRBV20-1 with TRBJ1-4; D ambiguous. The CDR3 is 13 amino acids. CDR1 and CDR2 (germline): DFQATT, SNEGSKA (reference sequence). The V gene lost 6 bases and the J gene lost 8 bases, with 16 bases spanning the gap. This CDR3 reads CSAQTRSREKLFF. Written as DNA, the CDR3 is TGCAGTGCCCAGACCAGGAGCCGGGAAAAACTGTTTTTT.

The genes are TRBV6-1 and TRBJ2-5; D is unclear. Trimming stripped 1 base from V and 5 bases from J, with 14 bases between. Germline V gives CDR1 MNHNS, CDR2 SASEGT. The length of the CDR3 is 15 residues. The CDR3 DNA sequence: TGTGCCAGCAGTGAAGATCACGGCGTATGGGAGACCCAGTACTTC. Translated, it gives CASSEDHGVWETQYF.

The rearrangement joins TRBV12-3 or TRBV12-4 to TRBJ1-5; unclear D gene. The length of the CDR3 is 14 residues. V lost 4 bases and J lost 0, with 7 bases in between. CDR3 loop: CASSSRNSNQPQHF. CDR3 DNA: TGTGCCAGCAGTTCCCGTAATAGCAATCAGCCCCAGCATTTT.

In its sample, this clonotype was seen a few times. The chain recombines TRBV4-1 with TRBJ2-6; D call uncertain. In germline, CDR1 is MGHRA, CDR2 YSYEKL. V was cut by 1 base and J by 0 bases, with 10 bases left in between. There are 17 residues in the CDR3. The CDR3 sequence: CASSQAGTDSGANVLTF. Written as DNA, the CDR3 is TGCGCCAGCAGCCAAGCCGGAACGGACTCTGGGGCCAACGTCCTGACTTTC.

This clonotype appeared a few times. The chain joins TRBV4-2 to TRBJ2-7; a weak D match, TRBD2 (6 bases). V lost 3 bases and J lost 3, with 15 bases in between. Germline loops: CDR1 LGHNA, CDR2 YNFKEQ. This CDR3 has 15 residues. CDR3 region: CASSQDYSENYEQYF. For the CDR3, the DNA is TGTGCCAGCAGCCAGGACTACAGCGAGAACTACGAGCAGTACTTC.

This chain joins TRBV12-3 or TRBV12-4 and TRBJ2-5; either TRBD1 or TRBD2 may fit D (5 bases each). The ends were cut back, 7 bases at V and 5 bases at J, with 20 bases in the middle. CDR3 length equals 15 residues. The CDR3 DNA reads TGTGCCAGCAAAAAGTACGGGGCCCCGAGGGAGACCCAGTACTTC. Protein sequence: CASKKYGAPRETQYF.

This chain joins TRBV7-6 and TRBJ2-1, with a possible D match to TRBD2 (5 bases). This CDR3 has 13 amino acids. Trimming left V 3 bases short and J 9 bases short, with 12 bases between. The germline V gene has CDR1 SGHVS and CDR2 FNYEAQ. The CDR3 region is CASSFTEAVEQFF. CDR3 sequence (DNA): TGTGCCAGCAGCTTTACAGAAGCGGTTGAGCAGTTCTTC. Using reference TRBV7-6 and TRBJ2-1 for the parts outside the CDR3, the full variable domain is GAGVSQSPRYKVTKRGQDVALRCDPISGHVSLYWYRQALGQGPEFLTYFNYEAQQDKSGLPNDRFSAERPEGSISTLTIQRTEQRDSAMYRCASSFTEAVEQFFGPGTRLTVL.

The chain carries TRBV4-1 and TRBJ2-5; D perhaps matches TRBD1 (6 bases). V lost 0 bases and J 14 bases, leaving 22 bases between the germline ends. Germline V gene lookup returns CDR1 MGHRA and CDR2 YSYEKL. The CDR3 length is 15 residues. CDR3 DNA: TGCGCCAGCAGCCAAGATCCCGAGGGGACAAGGACTGTCTACTTC. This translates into CASSQDPEGTRTVYF.

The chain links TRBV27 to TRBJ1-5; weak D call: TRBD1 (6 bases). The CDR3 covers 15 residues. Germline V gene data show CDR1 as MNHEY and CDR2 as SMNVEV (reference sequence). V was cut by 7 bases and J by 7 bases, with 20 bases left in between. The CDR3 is CASNQAWDKGQPQHF. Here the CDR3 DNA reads TGTGCCAGCAACCAAGCTTGGGACAAGGGGCAGCCCCAGCATTTT.

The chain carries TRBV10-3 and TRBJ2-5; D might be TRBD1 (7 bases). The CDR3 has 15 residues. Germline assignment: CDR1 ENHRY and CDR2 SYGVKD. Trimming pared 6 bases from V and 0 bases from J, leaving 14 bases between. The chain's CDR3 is CAIRAGQPYQETQYF. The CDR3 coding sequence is TGTGCCATCAGGGCGGGACAGCCGTACCAAGAGACCCAGTACTTC.

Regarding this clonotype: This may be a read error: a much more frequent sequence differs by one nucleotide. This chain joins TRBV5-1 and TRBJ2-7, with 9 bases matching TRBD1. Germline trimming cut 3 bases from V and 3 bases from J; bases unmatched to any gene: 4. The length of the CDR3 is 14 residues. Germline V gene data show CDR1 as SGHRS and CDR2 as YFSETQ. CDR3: CASSSGQGGYEQYF. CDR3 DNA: TGCGCCAGCAGCTCGGGACAGGGAGGCTACGAGCAGTACTTC.

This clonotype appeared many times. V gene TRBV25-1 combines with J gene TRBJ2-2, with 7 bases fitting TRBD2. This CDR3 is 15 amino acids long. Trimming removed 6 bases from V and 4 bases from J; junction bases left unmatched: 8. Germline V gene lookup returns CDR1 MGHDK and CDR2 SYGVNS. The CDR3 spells CASRQSGTGTGELFF. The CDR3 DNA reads TGTGCCAGCAGACAAAGCGGGACGGGCACCGGGGAGCTGTTTTTT.

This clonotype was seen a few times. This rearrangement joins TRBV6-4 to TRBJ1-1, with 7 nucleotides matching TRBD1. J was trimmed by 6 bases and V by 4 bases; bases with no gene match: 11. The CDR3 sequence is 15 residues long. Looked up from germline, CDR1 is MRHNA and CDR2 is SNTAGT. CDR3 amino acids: CASSAQGGAFAEAFF. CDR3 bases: TGTGCCAGCAGTGCCCAGGGGGGGGCATTCGCTGAAGCTTTCTTT.

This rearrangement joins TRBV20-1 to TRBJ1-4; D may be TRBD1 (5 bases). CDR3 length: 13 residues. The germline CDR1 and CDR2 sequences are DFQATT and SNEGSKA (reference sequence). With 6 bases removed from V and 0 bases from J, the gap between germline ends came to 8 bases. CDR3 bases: TGCAGTGCGCAGACAGCAACTAATGAAAAACTGTTTTTT. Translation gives CSAQTATNEKLFF.

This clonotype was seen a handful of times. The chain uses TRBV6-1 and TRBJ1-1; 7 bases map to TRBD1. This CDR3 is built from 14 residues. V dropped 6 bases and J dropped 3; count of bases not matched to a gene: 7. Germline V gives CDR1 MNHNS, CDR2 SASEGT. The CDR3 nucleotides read TGTGCCAGCAGACGACAGGGTTCCCACACTGAAGCTTTCTTT. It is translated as CASRRQGSHTEAFF.